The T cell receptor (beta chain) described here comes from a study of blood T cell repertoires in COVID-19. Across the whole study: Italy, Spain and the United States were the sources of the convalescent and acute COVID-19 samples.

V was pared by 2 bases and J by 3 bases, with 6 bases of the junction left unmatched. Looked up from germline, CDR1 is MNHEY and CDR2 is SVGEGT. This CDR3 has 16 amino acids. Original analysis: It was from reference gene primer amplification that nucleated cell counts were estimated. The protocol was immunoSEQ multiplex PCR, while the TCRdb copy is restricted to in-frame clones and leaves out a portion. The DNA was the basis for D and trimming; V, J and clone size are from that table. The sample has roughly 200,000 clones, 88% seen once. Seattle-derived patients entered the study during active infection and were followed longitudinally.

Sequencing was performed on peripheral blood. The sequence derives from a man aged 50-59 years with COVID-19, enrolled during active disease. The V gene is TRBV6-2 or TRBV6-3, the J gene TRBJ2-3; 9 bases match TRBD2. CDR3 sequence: CASSYGASGITDTQYF. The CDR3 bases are TGTGCCAGCAGTTACGGGGCTAGCGGGATAACAGATACGCAGTATTTT.